Included here is one T cell receptor beta chain sequence, with context. Its antigen is still unknown. The germline V gene encodes CDR1 LNHDA and CDR2 SQIVND (reference sequence). V was cut by 3 bases and J by 6 bases, with 12 bases left in between. This CDR3 is 14 amino acids long. These data are taken from a study of beta chain features in type 1 diabetes. The authors reverse transcribed all of the isolated RNA, so sequencing captured expressed TCRB transcripts. Method: immunoSEQ multiplex PCR; TCRdb's copy keeps in-frame clones and lacks some. The data hold more than 300,000 clones, with 10% to 15% observed a single time. Whole-study findings and limits: Cells with high TCR expression could be over-represented by cDNA sequencing.

The TCR comes from a man between 18 and 35 years old in good health. This sequence joins TRBV19 and TRBJ1-5; D not certain. Sequencing input: naive CD4+ T cells from blood. In DNA form, the CDR3 reads TGTGCCAGTAGTATTTATGAGCGACCTCAGCCCCAGCATTTT. Translating gives CASSIYERPQPQHF.